These 7 T cell receptor beta chains came from one sample sequenced in a study of cytomegalovirus exposure and HLA in healthy donors. With 60 Vbeta and 13 Jbeta primers, the PCR was carried out. The assay was immunoSEQ multiplex PCR, and TCRdb's table has in-frame clones only and misses some. The sample holds over 90,000 clones; 64% are singletons and the top ten take 3.2%. Sequencing was performed on PBMCs. These receptors were collected from a man in his sixties in good health and CMV-seronegative.

This chain connects TRBV4-2 to TRBJ2-7; 7 bases are shared with TRBD1. Trimming took 0 bases from V and 1 from J; bases not matched to a gene: 9. The V gene's germline CDR1 is LGHNA and CDR2 YNFKEQ. This CDR3 has 17 amino acids. CDR3: CASSQDPGRTGSYEQYF. The CDR3 nucleotides are TGTGCCAGCAGCCAAGACCCGGGTCGGACAGGTTCCTACGAGCAGTACTTC.

V gene TRBV5-5 combines with J gene TRBJ1-1; 7 nucleotides match TRBD1. The CDR3 loop spans 17 amino acids. Germline V CDR1 and CDR2: SGHKS, YYEKEE (reference sequence). V lost 2 bases, J lost 1 base, and 11 bases stayed unmatched. The CDR3 reads CASSFGVGGQRNTEAFF. CDR3 nucleotides: TGTGCCAGCAGCTTCGGGGTCGGGGGACAGAGGAACACTGAAGCTTTCTTT.

The chain combines TRBV11-3 with TRBJ2-5; D remains unclear. The J call may not be correct, given that the DNA end is closer to TRBJ2-7. Per the germline V gene, CDR1 is SGHNT and CDR2 is YENEEA. The CDR3 spans 14 residues. The CDR3 nucleotides are TGTGCCAGCAGCTTAGATCCCCCCCGGTTCGAGCAGTACTTC. Translation gives CASSLDPPRFEQYF.

The V gene is TRBV15, the J gene TRBJ2-7; TRBD2 might be the D (6 bases). This CDR3 has 14 amino acids. Germline CDR1 is LNHNV and CDR2 is YYDKDF (reference sequence). The V end was cut by 3 bases, the J end by 9 bases, with 18 bases between. The CDR3 DNA reads TGTGCCACCAGCAGCGGCGAGGGCTTGGGGGGGCAGTACTTC. The encoded protein is CATSSGEGLGGQYF.

V usage is TRBV5-1 and J usage is TRBJ2-3; 10 bases align to TRBD2. The CDR3 length is 15 residues. Germline V gene lookup returns CDR1 SGHRS and CDR2 YFSETQ. Germline trimming cut 4 bases from V and 4 bases from J; bases unmatched to any gene: 6. The CDR3 bases are TGCGCCAGCAGCACCTCCGGGACTAGCGCAGATACGCAGTATTTT. This gives the protein CASSTSGTSADTQYF.

This clone has only one observation. The rearrangement links TRBV2 to TRBJ1-3, with TRBD1 identical over 7 bases. With V trimmed by 5 bases and J by 0 bases, 4 bases remained unmatched. Looked up from germline, CDR1 is SNHLY and CDR2 is FYNNEI. CDR3 length: 15 residues. DNA for the CDR3: TGTGCCAGCAGTCATGACAGGGTCTCTGGAAACACCATATATTTT. Translated: CASSHDRVSGNTIYF.

The V and J genes are TRBV25-1 and TRBJ1-5; D might be TRBD1 (6 bases). The ends were cut back, 5 bases at V and 4 bases at J, with 18 bases in the middle. Germline lookup yields CDR1 MGHDK and CDR2 SYGVNS. CDR3 length: 16 residues. In DNA, the CDR3 is TGTGCCAGCAGTAACTATAACCCTCAGGGGAATCAGCCCCAGCATTTT. Translation: CASSNYNPQGNQPQHF. The full variable domain, completed using reference TRBV25-1 and TRBJ1-5, is EADIYQTPRYLVIGTGKKITLECSQTMGHDKMYWYQQDPGMELHLIHYSYGVNSTEKGDLSSESTVSRIRTEHFPLTLESARPSHTSQYLCASSNYNPQGNQPQHFGDGTRLSIL.